What follows are 16 T cell receptor beta chains derived from one specimen sequenced in a study of T cells in localized non-small cell lung cancer. Produced via immunoSEQ multiplex PCR; TCRdb's table is partial and in-frame only. The table includes 35,000 to 50,000 clones, 91% detected once. Source: PBMCs, taken before any cancer treatment. These receptors all stem from a woman between 40 and 69 years old with stage II lung adenocarcinoma.

The V call is TRBV28, the J call TRBJ2-3, with no clear D. Germline assignment: CDR1 MDHEN and CDR2 SYDVKM. The CDR3 is made up of 17 amino acids. Between the trimmed V and J ends, which lost 5 bases and 6 bases, there was a span of 24 bases. This chain's CDR3 is CASSPHYWGLGLDTQYF. DNA for the CDR3: TGTGCCAGCAGTCCCCATTATTGGGGTCTTGGTTTGGATACGCAGTATTTT.

V and J are TRBV14 and TRBJ2-3; possibly TRBD2 for D (6 bases). With 2 bases removed from V and 2 bases from J, the gap between germline ends came to 17 bases. The germline V gene encodes CDR1 SGHDN and CDR2 FVKESK. This CDR3 has 17 residues. This CDR3 is CASSQNWEEANTDTQYF. In DNA form, the CDR3 reads TGTGCCAGCAGCCAAAACTGGGAGGAGGCTAACACAGATACGCAGTATTTT.

The CDR3 DNA is TGTGCCCCCAGACCGGGTCAGGAAGGAGAGACCCAGTACTTC. Translating it yields CAPRPGQEGETQYF. V and J are TRBV27 and TRBJ2-5, with D unclear. Trimming pared 11 bases from V and 4 bases from J, leaving 20 bases between. The germline V gene has CDR1 MNHEY and CDR2 SMNVEV (reference sequence). The CDR3 extends over 14 amino acids.

The CDR3 sequence: CASSIGQGGYTF. Here the CDR3 DNA reads TGTGCCAGTAGTATCGGCCAGGGCGGCTACACCTTC. The rearrangement uses TRBV19 and TRBJ1-2; a possible D gene is TRBD1 (5 bases). The CDR3 is made up of 12 amino acids. The germline gives CDR1 LNHDA, CDR2 SQIVND (reference sequence). Trimming left V 3 bases short and J 8 bases short, with 10 bases between.

The chain links TRBV5-1 to TRBJ1-5; 8 bases line up with TRBD1. The CDR3 extends over 14 amino acids. CDR1 SGHRS and CDR2 YFSETQ come from the germline V gene. Unmatched junction bases numbered 2, after V lost 0 bases and J lost 6 bases. This CDR3 reads CASSLEGQGQPQHF. For the CDR3, the DNA is TGCGCCAGCAGCTTGGAAGGACAGGGTCAGCCCCAGCATTTT.

V and J are TRBV18 and TRBJ1-4; no clear D gene. Germline values: CDR1 KGHSH, CDR2 LQKENI. V was cut by 4 bases and J by 0 bases, with 6 bases left in between. The CDR3 has 14 residues. The CDR3 protein is CASSLSATNEKLFF. CDR3 coding DNA: TGTGCCAGCTCACTTTCAGCAACTAATGAAAAACTGTTTTTT.

The chain is built from TRBV5-1 and TRBJ1-4; no definite D call. The CDR3 runs 12 residues. With 7 bases removed from V and 2 bases from J, the gap between germline ends came to 6 bases. Germline assignment: CDR1 SGHRS and CDR2 YFSETQ. The CDR3, as DNA: TGCGCCAGCCATGCGACTAATGAAAAACTGTTTTTT. Translating gives CASHATNEKLFF. The whole variable domain, filled in from reference TRBV5-1 and TRBJ1-4, reads KAGVTQTPRYLIKTRGQQVTLSCSPISGHRSVSWYQQTPGQGLQFLFEYFSETQRNKGNFPGRFSGRQFSNSRSEMNVSTLELGDSALYLCASHATNEKLFFGSGTQLSVL.

The sample holds one count of this clone. Here the CDR3 reads CATKEGAYNSPLHF. For the CDR3, the DNA is TGTGCCACCAAAGAGGGTGCCTATAATTCACCCCTCCACTTT. The rearrangement joins TRBV28 to TRBJ1-6; D gene ambiguous. This CDR3 has 14 amino acids. Trimming pared 10 bases from V and 2 bases from J, leaving 12 bases between. Germline CDR1 is MDHEN and CDR2 is SYDVKM.

V gene TRBV27 combines with J gene TRBJ2-1; D remains unclear. V lost 4 bases and J lost 6, with 16 bases in between. Germline CDR1 reads MNHEY; CDR2 reads SMNVEV (reference sequence). The CDR3 has 15 residues. CDR3 residues: CASSSRLRSANEQFF. CDR3 sequence (DNA): TGTGCCAGCAGTTCCCGCTTGAGGAGCGCCAATGAGCAGTTCTTC.

V is TRBV27 and J is TRBJ2-3; D unclear. The CDR3 has 13 residues. Germline V gene lookup returns CDR1 MNHEY and CDR2 SMNVEV (reference sequence). V lost 2 bases, J lost 6 bases, and 9 bases lay in between. The CDR3 DNA reads TGTGCCAGCAGTTTACGTAGTACGGATACGCAGTATTTT. Amino acids: CASSLRSTDTQYF.

This rearrangement joins TRBV11-2 to TRBJ1-1; D gene uncertain. The CDR3 extends over 14 amino acids. Germline CDR1 is SGHAT and CDR2 is FQNNGV. V shed 1 base and J shed 4 bases, with 10 bases lying between them. Here the CDR3 reads CASSLGVASTEAFF. The CDR3 bases are TGTGCCAGCAGCTTAGGTGTAGCGTCCACTGAAGCTTTCTTT. Together with reference TRBV11-2 and TRBJ1-1, the CDR3 gives the full variable domain: EAGVAQSPRYKIIEKRQSVAFWCNPISGHATLYWYQQILGQGPKLLIQFQNNGVVDDSQLPKDRFSAERLKGVDSTLKIQPAKLEDSAVYLCASSLGVASTEAFFGQGTRLTVV.

This chain links TRBV12-5 with TRBJ2-1; TRBD2 agrees at 7 bases. The CDR3 sequence is 16 residues long. After removal of 6 bases from V and 4 bases from J, the junction contained 12 bases not matched to a gene. Per germline, CDR1 LGHNT and CDR2 FRNRAP. This CDR3 is CASGRFQGGIYNEQFF. CDR3 sequence (DNA): TGTGCTAGTGGCAGATTTCAGGGAGGGATATACAATGAGCAGTTCTTC.

The rearrangement uses TRBV6-7 and TRBJ1-1, with a weak D call TRBD1 (6 bases). TRBV6-7 is an open reading frame, and its role is uncertain. V was trimmed by 0 bases and J by 4 bases, leaving 21 bases between them. The CDR3 extends over 18 amino acids. In nucleotides, the CDR3 is TGTGCCAGCAGTTACTCGAAATGCGTTTTGGGGGGCATCACTGAAGCTTTCTTT. Amino acids: CASSYSKCVLGGITEAFF.

The chain uses TRBV27 and TRBJ1-1; 12 nucleotides match TRBD1. Trimming cost V 5 bases and J 1 base; bases outside gene matches: 5. The germline V gene has CDR1 MNHEY and CDR2 SMNVEV (reference sequence). The CDR3 has 16 amino acids. CDR3 loop: CASSPGTGGKNTEAFF. Written as DNA, the CDR3 is TGTGCCAGCAGTCCGGGGACAGGGGGCAAGAACACTGAAGCTTTCTTT.

This chain joins TRBV6-5 and TRBJ2-3; D could derive from TRBD1 or TRBD2 (5 bases each). Deletions cut 2 bases from V and 3 bases from J, with 9 bases between. The CDR3 loop spans 14 amino acids. Germline V gene data show CDR1 as MNHEY and CDR2 as SVGAGI. This CDR3 is CASSYERGTDTQYF. Here the CDR3 DNA reads TGTGCCAGCAGTTACGAGAGGGGTACAGATACGCAGTATTTT.

This sequence joins TRBV19 and TRBJ1-1, with D possibly TRBD1 on 6 matching bases. Germline CDR1 reads LNHDA; CDR2 reads SQIVND (reference sequence). V was cut by 2 bases and J by 2 bases, with 9 bases left in between. The CDR3 has 14 residues. Here the CDR3 DNA reads TGTGCCAGTAGTATACAGGGGCCAAACACTGAAGCTTTCTTT. Translating it yields CASSIQGPNTEAFF.